The 11 T cell receptor beta chains given below trace back to one sample, sequenced in a study of blood T cell repertoires in COVID-19. The repertoire was sequenced with immunoSEQ multiplex PCR; TCRdb's copy has only in-frame clones and lacks some. The table includes 150,000 to 250,000 clones, 70% to 85% detected once. The sequenced sample was peripheral blood. Receptors were obtained from a human donor with acute or convalescent COVID-19. The donor label of this sample is uncertain.

This clone was found once. An end of the junction does not agree with germline; a read error may underlie this. The CDR3 loop reads CAWSVLRDLFF. The DNA of the CDR3 is TGTGCCTGGAGTGTACTTCGGGATCTGTTTTTT. This chain uses TRBV30 with TRBJ2-2, with a weak D call TRBD2 (5 bases). CDR3 length: 11 residues. CDR1 is GTSNPN, CDR2 SVGIG, per germline (reference sequence). Full variable domain (remainder filled in from reference TRBV30 and TRBJ2-2): SQTIHQWPATLVQPVGSPLSLECTVEGTSNPNLYWYRQAAGRGLQLLFYSVGIGQISSEVPQNLSASRPQDRQFILSSKKLLLSDSGFYLCAWSVLRDLFFGEGSRLTVL.

The V call is TRBV11-2, the J call TRBJ2-5; 8 nucleotides align to TRBD2. Looked up from germline, CDR1 is SGHAT and CDR2 is FQNNGV. V lost 4 bases, J lost 4 bases, and 14 bases stayed unmatched. This CDR3 spans 17 amino acids. CDR3: CASSSGGASGSVETQYF. Here the CDR3 DNA reads TGTGCCAGCAGCTCCGGGGGGGCTAGCGGCTCAGTAGAGACCCAGTACTTC.

This sequence joins TRBV28 and TRBJ1-4; 7 bases match TRBD1. The trim removed 6 bases at V and 8 bases at J, leaving 9 bases unmatched. CDR3 size: 14 residues. The V gene's germline CDR1 is MDHEN and CDR2 SYDVKM. CDR3 sequence reads: CASRPTGEREKLFF. In nucleotides, the CDR3 is TGTGCCAGCAGACCCACAGGGGAAAGGGAAAAACTGTTTTTT.

The gene calls are TRBV30 and TRBJ1-5; D not certain. The germline V and J ends were trimmed by 4 bases and 2 bases, with 9 bases remaining between them. The CDR3 spans 13 residues. Germline values: CDR1 GTSNPN, CDR2 SVGIG (reference sequence). The CDR3 nucleotides read TGTGCCTGGAATGCGGGAGGCAATCAGCCCCAGCATTTT. Encoded protein: CAWNAGGNQPQHF.

J is TRBJ1-2 and V is TRBV19; 10 nucleotides match TRBD1. The V segment lost 6 bases and the J segment 5 bases; nucleotides outside the gene matches: 6. The length of the CDR3 is 14 residues. CDR1 and CDR2 from the germline V gene are LNHDA and SQIVND (reference sequence). The CDR3 DNA follows: TGTGCCAGTAGCCCGACAGGGGGCCGGTATGGCTACACCTTC. Translating it yields CASSPTGGRYGYTF.

V is TRBV9 and J is TRBJ2-3; 7 bases agree with TRBD2. The CDR3 spans 16 residues. With V trimmed by 0 bases and J by 4 bases, 8 bases remained unmatched. The germline V gene encodes CDR1 SGDLS and CDR2 YYNGEE. Here the CDR3 DNA reads TGTGCCAGCAGCGTAGCAGAGGGAGGGCCCCCAGATACGCAGTATTTT. Amino acid sequence: CASSVAEGGPPDTQYF.

The rearrangement uses TRBV9 and TRBJ2-2; D is ambiguous. The germline CDR1 and CDR2 sequences are SGDLS and YYNGEE. CDR3 length: 15 amino acids. The germline V and J ends were trimmed by 0 bases and 0 bases, with 6 bases remaining between them. The CDR3 DNA reads TGTGCCAGCAGCGTAGTTATGTCGAACACCGGGGAGCTGTTTTTT. This translates into CASSVVMSNTGELFF.

This clone came up a few times. The rearrangement links TRBV12-3 or TRBV12-4 to TRBJ1-1; D is possibly TRBD1 (5 bases). V shed 2 bases and J shed 7 bases, with 11 bases lying between them. There are 13 residues in the CDR3. In nucleotides, the CDR3 is TGTGCCAGCAGTTTAAGGGCGGGGGGTGAAGCTTTCTTT. Protein sequence: CASSLRAGGEAFF.

The chain has TRBV9 and TRBJ2-7; 10 bases are shared with TRBD2. The V gene's germline CDR1 is SGDLS and CDR2 YYNGEE. The CDR3 is 15 amino acids. The V segment lost 1 base and the J segment 4 bases; nucleotides outside the gene matches: 5. The CDR3 bases are TGTGCCAGCAGCGTAAGGTCTAGCGGGAGTTACGAGCAGTACTTC. Encoded protein: CASSVRSSGSYEQYF.

The chain couples TRBV28 to TRBJ1-1; D not certain. Trimming took off 8 bases at V and 10 bases at J, with 14 bases between the two ends. The germline gives CDR1 MDHEN, CDR2 SYDVKM. The CDR3 is 11 residues long. DNA for the CDR3: TGTGCCAGCGCTCCGTCTCTCGGAGCTTTCTTT. Protein: CASAPSLGAFF.

The chain combines TRBV12-3 or TRBV12-4 with TRBJ2-7; maybe TRBD1 (5 bases). The CDR3 is 13 amino acids. V lost 3 bases and J 7 bases, leaving 13 bases between the germline ends. As DNA, the CDR3 is TGTGCCAGCAGTTTGGGCAGGGTGGGTGAGCAGTACTTC. Translating gives CASSLGRVGEQYF.